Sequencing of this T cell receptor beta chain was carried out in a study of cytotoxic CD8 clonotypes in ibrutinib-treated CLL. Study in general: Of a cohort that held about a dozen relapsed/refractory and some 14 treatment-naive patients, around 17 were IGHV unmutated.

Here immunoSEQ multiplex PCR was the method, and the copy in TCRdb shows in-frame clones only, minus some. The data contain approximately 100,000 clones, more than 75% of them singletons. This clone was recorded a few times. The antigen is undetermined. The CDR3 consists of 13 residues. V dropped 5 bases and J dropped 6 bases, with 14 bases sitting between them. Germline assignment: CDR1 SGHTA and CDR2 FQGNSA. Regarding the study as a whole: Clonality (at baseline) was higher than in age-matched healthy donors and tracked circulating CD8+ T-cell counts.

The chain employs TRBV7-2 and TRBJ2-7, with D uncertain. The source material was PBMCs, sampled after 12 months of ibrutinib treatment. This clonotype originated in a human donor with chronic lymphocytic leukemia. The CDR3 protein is CASSPWVGTEQYF. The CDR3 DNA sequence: TGTGCCAGCAGCCCCTGGGTAGGCACCGAGCAGTACTTC.